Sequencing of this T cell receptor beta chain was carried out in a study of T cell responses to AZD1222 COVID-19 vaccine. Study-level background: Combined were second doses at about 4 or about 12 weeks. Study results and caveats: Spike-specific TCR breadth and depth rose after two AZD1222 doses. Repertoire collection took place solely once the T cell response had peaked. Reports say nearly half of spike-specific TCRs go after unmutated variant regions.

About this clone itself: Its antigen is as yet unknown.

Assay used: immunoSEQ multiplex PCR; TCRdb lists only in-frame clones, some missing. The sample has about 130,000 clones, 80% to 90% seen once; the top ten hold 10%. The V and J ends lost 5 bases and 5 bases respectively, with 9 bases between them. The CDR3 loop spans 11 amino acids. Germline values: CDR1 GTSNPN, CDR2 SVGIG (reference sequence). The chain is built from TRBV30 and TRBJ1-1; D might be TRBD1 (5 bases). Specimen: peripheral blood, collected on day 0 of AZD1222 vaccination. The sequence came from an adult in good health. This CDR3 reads CAWGAGTEAFF. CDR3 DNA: TGTGCCTGGGGGGCGGGGACTGAAGCTTTCTTT.